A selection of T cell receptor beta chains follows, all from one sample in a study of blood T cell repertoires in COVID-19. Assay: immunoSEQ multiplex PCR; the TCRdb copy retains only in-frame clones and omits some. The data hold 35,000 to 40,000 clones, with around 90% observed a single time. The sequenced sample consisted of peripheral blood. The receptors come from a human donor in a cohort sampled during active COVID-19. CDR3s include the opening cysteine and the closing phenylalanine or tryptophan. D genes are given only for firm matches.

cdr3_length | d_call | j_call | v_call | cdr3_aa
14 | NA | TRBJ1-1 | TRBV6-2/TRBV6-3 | CASSYSDQGYEAFF
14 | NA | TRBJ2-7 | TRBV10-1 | CASSEVRSSYEQYF
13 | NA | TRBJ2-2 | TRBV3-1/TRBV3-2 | CASSQQGGGELFF
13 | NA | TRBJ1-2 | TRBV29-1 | CSVEVNGHHGYTF
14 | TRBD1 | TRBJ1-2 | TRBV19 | CASTLGTGSDGYTF
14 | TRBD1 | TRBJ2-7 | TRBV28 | CASSTSGTGGEQYF
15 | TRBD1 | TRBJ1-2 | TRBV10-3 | CAIGGGTVTNYGYTF
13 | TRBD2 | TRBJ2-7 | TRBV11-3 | CASSLAGEGEQYF
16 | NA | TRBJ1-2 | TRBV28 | CASSPLWPAGGHGYTF
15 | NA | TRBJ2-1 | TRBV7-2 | CASSETRAAYNEQFF
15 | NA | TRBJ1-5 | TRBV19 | CASSFPGRVDQPQHF
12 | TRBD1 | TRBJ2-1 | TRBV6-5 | CASSSTGGEQFF
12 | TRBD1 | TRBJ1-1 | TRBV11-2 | CASSWGDREAFF
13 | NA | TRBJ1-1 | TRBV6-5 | CASSYVGGTEAFF
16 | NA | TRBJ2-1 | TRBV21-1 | CASSTSGGRLYNEQFF
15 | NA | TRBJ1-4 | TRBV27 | CASSPYRDYNEKLFF
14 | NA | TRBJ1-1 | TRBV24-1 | CATRAPRGNTEAFF
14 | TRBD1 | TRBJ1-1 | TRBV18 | CASSGGQGNTEAFF
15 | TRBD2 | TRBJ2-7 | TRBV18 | CASSPPSGSGSEQYF
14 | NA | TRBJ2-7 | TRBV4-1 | CASSQLSTKGEQYF
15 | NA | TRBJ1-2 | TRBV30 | CAWSVHSAGKDGYTF
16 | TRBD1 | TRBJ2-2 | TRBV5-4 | CASSWQGAENTGELFF
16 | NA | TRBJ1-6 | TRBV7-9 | CASSLGVKGPDSPLHF
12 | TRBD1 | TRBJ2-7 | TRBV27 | CASTDRGYEQYF
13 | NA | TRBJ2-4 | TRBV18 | CASSPRRIGIQYF
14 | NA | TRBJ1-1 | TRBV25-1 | CASSEAGVNTEAFF
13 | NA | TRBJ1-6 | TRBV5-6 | CASSYDQGITLHF
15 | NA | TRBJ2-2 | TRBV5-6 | CASSLVKPNTGELFF
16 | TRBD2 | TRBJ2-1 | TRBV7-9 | CASNGLAGGPGDEQFF
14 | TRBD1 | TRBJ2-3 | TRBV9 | CASSLTGGTDTQYF
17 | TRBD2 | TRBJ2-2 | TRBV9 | CASSVTGTSGKSGELFF
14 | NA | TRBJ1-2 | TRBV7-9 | CASSLDTGFYGYTF
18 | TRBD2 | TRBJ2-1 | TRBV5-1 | CASSLVASGGSSYNEQFF
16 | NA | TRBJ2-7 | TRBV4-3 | CASSQDRIGLSYEQYF
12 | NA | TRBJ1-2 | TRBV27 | CASSFRGGGYTF
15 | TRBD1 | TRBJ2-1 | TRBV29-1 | CSVDRDRGSYNEQFF
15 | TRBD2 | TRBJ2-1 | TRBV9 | CASSPTSGRDNEQFF
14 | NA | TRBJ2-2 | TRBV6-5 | CASSGASLTGELFF
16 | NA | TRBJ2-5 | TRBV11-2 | CASSLLGTQKQETQYF
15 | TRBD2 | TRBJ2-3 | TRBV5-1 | CASSLDGRGTDTQYF
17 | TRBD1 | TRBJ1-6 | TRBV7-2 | CASSPGHRGAYNSPLHF
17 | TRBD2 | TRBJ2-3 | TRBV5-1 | CASSWGGLAGPTDTQYF